This T cell receptor (beta chain) originates from a study of blood T cell repertoires in COVID-19 (dated by TCRdb to 2020 to 2021). Looking at the study overall: Collaborator samples came from the United States, Italy and Spain and covered acute and convalescent phases of COVID-19. The prospective study material was composed of cDNA or gDNA derived from T cells, B-cell-depleted T cells, or PBMCs. The dataset comprised deeply sampled blood TCRbeta repertoires from subjects exposed to, actively infected with, or recovered from COVID-19. The samples were drawn from two sources: the first 160 participants of the ongoing ImmuneRACE study, and some 1,300 subjects contributed by 6 global collaborators. Where HLA class I and class II types were available, the types were taken from metadata supplied by the sample provider, not from assay-based typing. Sample metadata almost always included a de-identified subject ID, COVID-19 status, age in years and sex. A freely available public database, intended as a resource for researchers studying the immune response to SARS-CoV-2, is where the repertoires were released.

The investigation overall reported the following: The quantity of clinical and demographic metadata differed by source and by participant and was supplied without curation.

In the case of this clone: There is no known antigen for this receptor. Base-call qualities are not available, and no considerably larger clone is one nucleotide away.

The immunoSEQ Assay, a bias-controlled multiplex PCR, was used to amplify TCRbeta CDR3 regions from genomic DNA. Turning to the authors' computational methods: The number of nucleated cells in each sample was estimated by amplification of reference gene primers within the assay. Sequence reads were collapsed and filtered to measure the absolute abundance of every unique TCRbeta CDR3 rearrangement. For each sample, productive Simpson clonality was calculated as the square root of Simpson's diversity index over productive rearrangements. Not all clones reach the TCRdb copy of this immuneACCESS table, which keeps in-frame sequences only. Checked studies attribute under half of the gap to unresolved V genes and leave the rest unexplained. D and trimming were read from the DNA, whereas the V and J calls and clone size are those reported in that table. The sample data list about 140,000 clones, and over 80% of these were observed just once. Jointly, the top ten make up roughly 11% of the sample.

Based on the germline V gene (reference sequence), the CDR1 and CDR2 sequences are SGHAT and FQDESV. The CDR3 runs 16 amino acids, cysteine and phenylalanine included. CDR3 DNA is the only sequence kept; it has 48 bases, read in frame from the first base. V ends up 4 bases short and J 4 bases short, with an unmatched junction base count of 4. The collaborating institutions used their own protocols to collect whole blood in K2EDTA tubes. Collaborator samples were shipped for TCRbeta analysis as frozen whole blood, isolated PBMCs, or DNA extracted from either sample type. This receptor chain uses TRBV11-1 and TRBJ2-1; the central 13 bases match TRBD2. The receptor's source is a woman of 80 years or more with acute or convalescent COVID-19. Sequencing used peripheral blood. At the DNA level, the sequence is TGTGCCAGCAGCTCCCGGGGACTAGCGGGGTACAATGAGCAGTTCTTC. Its translation is CASSSRGLAGYNEQFF.